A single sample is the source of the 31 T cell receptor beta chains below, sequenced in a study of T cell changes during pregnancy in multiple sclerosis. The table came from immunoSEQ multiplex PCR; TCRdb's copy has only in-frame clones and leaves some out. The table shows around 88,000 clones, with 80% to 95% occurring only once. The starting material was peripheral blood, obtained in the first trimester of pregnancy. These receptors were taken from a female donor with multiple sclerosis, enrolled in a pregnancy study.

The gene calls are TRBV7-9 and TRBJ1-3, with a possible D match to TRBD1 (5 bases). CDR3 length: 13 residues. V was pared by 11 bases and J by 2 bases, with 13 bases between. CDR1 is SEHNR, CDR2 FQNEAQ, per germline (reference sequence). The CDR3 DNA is TGTGCCTACCCAGGGATCACTGGAAACACCATATATTTT. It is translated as CAYPGITGNTIYF.

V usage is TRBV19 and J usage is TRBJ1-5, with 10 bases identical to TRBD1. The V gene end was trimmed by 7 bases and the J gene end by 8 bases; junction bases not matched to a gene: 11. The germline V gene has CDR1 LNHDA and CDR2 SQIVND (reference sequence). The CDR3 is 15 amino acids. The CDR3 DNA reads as TGTGCCAGTAATCCGACAGGGGGCGCGTTGGAGCCCCAGCATTTT. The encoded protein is CASNPTGGALEPQHF.

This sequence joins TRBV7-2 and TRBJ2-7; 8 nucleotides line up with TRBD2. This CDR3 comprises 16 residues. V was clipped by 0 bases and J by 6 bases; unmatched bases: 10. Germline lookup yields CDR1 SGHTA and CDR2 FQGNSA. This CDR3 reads CASSLARGGLNREQYF. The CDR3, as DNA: TGTGCCAGCAGCTTAGCACGGGGGGGCCTCAATCGCGAGCAGTACTTC.

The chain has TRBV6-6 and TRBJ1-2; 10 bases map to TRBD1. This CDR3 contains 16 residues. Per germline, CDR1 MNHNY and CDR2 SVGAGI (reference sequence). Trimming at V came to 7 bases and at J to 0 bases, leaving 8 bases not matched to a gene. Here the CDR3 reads CASKLQGTGANYGYTF. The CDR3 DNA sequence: TGTGCCAGCAAGTTACAGGGGACAGGGGCTAACTATGGCTACACCTTC.

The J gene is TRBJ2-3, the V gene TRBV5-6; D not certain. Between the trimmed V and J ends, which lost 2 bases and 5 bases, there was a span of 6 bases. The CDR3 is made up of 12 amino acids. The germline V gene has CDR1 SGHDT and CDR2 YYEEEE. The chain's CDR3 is CASSLNIDTQYF. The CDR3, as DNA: TGTGCCAGCAGCTTAAACATAGATACGCAGTATTTT.

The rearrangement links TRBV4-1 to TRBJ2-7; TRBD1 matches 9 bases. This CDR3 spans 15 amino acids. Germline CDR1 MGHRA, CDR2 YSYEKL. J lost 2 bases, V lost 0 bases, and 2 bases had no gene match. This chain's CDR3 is CASSQEGTGPYEQYF. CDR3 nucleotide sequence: TGCGCCAGCAGCCAAGAAGGGACAGGGCCCTACGAGCAGTACTTC.

CDR3 amino acids: CASSSDRMNTEAFF. As DNA, the CDR3 is TGTGCCAGCAGCTCAGACAGGATGAACACTGAAGCTTTCTTT. J is TRBJ1-1 and V is TRBV7-3; a weak D match, TRBD1 (6 bases). This CDR3 region has 14 residues. The V end was cut by 4 bases, the J end by 0 bases, with 9 bases between. Germline assignment: CDR1 SGHTA and CDR2 FQGTGA.

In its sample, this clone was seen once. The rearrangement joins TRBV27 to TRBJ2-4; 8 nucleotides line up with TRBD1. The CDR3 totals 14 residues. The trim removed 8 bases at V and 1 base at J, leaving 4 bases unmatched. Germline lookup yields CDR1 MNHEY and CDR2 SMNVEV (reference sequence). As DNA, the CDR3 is TGTGCCAGCGCCCGGACAGGGGCCAAAAACATTCAGTACTTC. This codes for CASARTGAKNIQYF.

The CDR3, as DNA: TGTGCCTGGAGTAAACAGGGGTCTCAGCCCCAGCATTTT. It yields the protein CAWSKQGSQPQHF. The chain carries TRBV30 and TRBJ1-5; 7 nucleotides agree with TRBD1. Trimming at V came to 2 bases and at J to 6 bases, leaving 4 bases not matched to a gene. Germline lookup yields CDR1 GTSNPN and CDR2 SVGIG (reference sequence). The CDR3 spans 13 residues.

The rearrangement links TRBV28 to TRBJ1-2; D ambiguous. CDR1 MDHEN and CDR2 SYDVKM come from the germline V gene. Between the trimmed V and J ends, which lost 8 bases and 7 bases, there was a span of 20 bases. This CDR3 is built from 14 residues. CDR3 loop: CASGSGLDSAGYTF. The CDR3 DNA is TGTGCCAGCGGTAGCGGTCTGGATTCGGCTGGCTACACCTTC.

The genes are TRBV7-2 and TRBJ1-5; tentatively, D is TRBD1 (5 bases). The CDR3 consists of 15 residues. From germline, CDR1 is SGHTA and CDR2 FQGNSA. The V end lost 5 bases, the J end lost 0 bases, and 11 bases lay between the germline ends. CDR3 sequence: CASSPVGDSNQPQHF. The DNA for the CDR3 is TGTGCCAGCAGCCCCGTAGGGGATAGCAATCAGCCCCAGCATTTT.

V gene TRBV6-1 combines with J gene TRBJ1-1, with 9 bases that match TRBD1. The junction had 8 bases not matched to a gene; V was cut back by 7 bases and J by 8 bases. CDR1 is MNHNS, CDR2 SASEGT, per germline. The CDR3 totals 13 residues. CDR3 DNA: TGTGCCAGCATCTTGACAGGGGGGACGGAAGCTTTCTTT. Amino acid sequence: CASILTGGTEAFF.

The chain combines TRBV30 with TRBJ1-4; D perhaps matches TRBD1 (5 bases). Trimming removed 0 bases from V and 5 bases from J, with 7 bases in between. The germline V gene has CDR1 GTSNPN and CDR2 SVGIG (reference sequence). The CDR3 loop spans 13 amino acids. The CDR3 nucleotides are TGTGCCTGGAGTGTACCAGGGAATGAAAAACTGTTTTTT. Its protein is CAWSVPGNEKLFF. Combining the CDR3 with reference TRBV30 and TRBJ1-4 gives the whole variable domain SQTIHQWPATLVQPVGSPLSLECTVEGTSNPNLYWYRQAAGRGLQLLFYSVGIGQISSEVPQNLSASRPQDRQFILSSKKLLLSDSGFYLCAWSVPGNEKLFFGSGTQLSVL.

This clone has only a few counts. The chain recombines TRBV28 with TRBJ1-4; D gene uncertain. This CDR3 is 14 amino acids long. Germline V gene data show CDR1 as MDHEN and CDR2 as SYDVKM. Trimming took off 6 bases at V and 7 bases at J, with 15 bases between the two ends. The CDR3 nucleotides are TGTGCCAGCAGCCGGGGAGGGAAGGGTGAAAAACTGTTTTTT. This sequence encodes CASSRGGKGEKLFF. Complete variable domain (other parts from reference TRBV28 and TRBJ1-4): DVKVTQSSRYLVKRTGEKVFLECVQDMDHENMFWYRQDPGLGLRLIYFSYDVKMKEKGDIPEGYSVSREKKERFSLILESASTNQTSMYLCASSRGGKGEKLFFGSGTQLSVL.

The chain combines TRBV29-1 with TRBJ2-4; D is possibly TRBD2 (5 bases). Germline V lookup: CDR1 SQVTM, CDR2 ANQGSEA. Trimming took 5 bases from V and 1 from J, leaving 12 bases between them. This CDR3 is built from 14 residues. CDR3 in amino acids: CSVTPTGAKNIQYF. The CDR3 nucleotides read TGCAGCGTTACCCCCACGGGGGCCAAAAACATTCAGTACTTC.

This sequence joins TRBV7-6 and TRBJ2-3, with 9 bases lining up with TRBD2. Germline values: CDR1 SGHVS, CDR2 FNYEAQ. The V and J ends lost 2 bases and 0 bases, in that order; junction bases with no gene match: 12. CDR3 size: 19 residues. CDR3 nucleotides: TGTGCCAGCAGCTTATTAAACCGTCCTACTAGCGGGAGCACAGATACGCAGTATTTT. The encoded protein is CASSLLNRPTSGSTDTQYF.

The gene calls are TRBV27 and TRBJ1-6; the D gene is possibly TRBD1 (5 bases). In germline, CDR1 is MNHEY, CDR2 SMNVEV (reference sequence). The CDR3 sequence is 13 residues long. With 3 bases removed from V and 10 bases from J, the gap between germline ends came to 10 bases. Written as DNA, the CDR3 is TGTGCCAGCAGTTTCGGGCAGGGATCACCCCTCCACTTT. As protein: CASSFGQGSPLHF.

The chain's CDR3 is CARGTLAYEQYF. The CDR3 DNA reads as TGTGCCAGGGGGACACTGGCCTACGAGCAGTACTTC. The chain joins TRBV2 to TRBJ2-7; maybe TRBD1 (6 bases). CDR1 is SNHLY and CDR2 is FYNNEI in the germline V gene. V lost 9 bases, J lost 2 bases, and 11 bases lay in between. The CDR3 runs to 12 residues.

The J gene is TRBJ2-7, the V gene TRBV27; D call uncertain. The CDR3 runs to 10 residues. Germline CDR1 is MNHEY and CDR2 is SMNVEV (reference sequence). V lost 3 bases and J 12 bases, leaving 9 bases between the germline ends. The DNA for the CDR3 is TGTGCCAGCAGTTTTTTGCAGTGGTACTTC. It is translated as CASSFLQWYF.

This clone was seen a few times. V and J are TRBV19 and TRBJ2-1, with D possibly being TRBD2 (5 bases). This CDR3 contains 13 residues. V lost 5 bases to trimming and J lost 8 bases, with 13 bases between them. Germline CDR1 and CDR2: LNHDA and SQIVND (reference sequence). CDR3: CASSWTEGDEQFF. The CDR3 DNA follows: TGTGCCAGTAGTTGGACCGAGGGAGATGAGCAGTTCTTC.

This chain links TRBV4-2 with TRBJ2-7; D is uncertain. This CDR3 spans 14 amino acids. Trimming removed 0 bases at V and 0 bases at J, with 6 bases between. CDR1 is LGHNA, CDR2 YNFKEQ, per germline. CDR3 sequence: CASSQERSSYEQYF. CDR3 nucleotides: TGTGCCAGCAGCCAAGAGAGGAGCTCCTACGAGCAGTACTTC.

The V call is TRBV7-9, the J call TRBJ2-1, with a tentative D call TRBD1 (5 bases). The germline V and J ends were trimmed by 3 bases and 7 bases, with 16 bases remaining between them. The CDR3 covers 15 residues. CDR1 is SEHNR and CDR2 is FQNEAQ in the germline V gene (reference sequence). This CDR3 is CASSFTGIFSNEQFF. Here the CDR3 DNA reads TGTGCCAGCAGCTTTACAGGAATCTTCAGTAATGAGCAGTTCTTC. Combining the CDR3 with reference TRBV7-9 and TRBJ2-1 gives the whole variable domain DTGVSQNPRHKITKRGQNVTFRCDPISEHNRLYWYRQTLGQGPEFLTYFQNEAQLEKSRLLSDRFSAERPKGSFSTLEIQRTEQGDSAMYLCASSFTGIFSNEQFFGPGTRLTVL.

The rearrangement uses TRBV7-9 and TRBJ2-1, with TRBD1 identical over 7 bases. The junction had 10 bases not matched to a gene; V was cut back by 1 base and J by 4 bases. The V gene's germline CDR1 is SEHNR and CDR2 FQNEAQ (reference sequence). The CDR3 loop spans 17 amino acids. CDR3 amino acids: CASSLGQGGEDYNEQFF. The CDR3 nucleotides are TGTGCCAGCAGCTTAGGGCAAGGGGGCGAAGATTACAATGAGCAGTTCTTC.

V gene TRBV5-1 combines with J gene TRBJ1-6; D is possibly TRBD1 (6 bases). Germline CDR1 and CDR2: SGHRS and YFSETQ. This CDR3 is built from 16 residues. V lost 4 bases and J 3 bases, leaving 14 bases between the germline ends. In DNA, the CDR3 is TGCGCCAGCAGCCTCCCAGGGGAACTCTATAATTCACCCCTCCACTTT. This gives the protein CASSLPGELYNSPLHF.

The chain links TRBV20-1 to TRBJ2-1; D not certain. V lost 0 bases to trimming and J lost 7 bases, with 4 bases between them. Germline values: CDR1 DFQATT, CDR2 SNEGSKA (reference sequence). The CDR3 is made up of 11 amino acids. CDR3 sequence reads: CSARDLNEQFF. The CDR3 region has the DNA TGCAGTGCTAGAGATCTTAATGAGCAGTTCTTC.

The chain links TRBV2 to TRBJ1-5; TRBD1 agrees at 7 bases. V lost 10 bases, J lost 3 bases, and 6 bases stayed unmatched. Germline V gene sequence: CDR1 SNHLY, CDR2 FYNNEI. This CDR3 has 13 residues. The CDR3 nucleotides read TGTGCCATCATCACAGGGGACAATCAGCCCCAGCATTTT. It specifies CAIITGDNQPQHF.

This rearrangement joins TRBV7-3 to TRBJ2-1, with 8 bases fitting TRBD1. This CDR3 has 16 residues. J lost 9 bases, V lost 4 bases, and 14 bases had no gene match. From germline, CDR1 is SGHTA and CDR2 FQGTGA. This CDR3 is CASSSTGTGKRGEQFF. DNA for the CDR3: TGTGCCAGCAGCTCTACCGGGACAGGCAAGAGGGGTGAGCAGTTCTTC.

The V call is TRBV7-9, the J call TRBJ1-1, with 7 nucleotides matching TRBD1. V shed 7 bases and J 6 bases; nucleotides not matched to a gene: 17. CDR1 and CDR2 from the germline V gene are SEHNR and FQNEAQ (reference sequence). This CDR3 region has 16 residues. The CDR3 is CASIWTGAPGDSEAFF. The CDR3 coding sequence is TGTGCCAGCATTTGGACAGGTGCCCCTGGGGACTCTGAAGCTTTCTTT.

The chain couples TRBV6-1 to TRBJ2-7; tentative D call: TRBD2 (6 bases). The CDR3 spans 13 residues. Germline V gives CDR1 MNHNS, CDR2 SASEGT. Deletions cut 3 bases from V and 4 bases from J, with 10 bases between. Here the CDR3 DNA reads TGTGCCAGCAGTGAGGGGGGAGAATACGAGCAGTACTTC. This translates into CASSEGGEYEQYF.

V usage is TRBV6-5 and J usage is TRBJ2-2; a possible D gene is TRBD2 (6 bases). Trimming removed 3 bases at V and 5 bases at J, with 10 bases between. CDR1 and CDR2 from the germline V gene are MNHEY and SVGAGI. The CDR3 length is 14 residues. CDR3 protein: CASSYGGGTGELFF. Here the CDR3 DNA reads TGTGCCAGCAGTTATGGTGGGGGGACCGGGGAGCTGTTTTTT.

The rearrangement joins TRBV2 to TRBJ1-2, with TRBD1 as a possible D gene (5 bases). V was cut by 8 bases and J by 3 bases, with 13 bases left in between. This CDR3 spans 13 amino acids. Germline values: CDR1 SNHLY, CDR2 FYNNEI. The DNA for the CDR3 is TGTGCCAGCGTCGACAGATCTCACTATGGCTACACCTTC. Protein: CASVDRSHYGYTF.